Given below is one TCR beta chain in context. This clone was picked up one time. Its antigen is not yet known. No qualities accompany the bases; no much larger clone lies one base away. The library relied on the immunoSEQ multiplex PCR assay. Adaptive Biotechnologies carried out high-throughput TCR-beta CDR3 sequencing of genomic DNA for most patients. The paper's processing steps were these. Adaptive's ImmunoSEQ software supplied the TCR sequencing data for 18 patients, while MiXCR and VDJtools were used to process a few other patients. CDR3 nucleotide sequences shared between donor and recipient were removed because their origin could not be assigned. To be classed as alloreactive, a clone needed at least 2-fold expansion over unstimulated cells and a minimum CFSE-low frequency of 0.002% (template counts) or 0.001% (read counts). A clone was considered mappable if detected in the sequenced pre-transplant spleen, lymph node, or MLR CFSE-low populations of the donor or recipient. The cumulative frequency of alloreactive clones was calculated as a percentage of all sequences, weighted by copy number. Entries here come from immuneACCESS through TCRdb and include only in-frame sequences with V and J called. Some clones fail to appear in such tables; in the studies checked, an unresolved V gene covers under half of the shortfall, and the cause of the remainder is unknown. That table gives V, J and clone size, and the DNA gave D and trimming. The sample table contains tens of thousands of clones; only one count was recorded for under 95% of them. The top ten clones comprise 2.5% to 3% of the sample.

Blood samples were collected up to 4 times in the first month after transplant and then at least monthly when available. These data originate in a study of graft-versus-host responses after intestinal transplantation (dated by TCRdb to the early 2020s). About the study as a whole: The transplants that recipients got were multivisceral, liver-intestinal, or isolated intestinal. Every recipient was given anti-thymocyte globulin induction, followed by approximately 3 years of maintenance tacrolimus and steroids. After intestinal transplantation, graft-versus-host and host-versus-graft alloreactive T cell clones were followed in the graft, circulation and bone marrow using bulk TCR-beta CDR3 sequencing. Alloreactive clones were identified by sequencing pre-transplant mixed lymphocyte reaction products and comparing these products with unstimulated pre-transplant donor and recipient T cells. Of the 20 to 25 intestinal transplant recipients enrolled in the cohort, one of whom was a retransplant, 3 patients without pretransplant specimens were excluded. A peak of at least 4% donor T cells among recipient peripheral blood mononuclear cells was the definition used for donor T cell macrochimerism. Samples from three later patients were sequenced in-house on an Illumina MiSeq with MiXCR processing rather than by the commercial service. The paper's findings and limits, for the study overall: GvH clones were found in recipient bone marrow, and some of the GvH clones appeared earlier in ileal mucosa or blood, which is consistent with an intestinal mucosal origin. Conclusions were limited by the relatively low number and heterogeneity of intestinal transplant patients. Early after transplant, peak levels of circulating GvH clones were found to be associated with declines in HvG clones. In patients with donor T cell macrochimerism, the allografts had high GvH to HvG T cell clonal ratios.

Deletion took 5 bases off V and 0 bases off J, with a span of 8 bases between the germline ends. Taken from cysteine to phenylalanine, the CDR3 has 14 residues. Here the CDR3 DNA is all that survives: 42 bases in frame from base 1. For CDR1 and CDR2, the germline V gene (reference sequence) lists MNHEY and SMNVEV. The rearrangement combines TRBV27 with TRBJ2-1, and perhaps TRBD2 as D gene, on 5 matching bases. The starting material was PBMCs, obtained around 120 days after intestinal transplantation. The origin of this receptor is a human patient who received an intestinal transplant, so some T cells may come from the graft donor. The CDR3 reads CASSHRGSYNEQFF. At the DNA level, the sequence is TGTGCCAGCAGTCACCGGGGCTCCTACAATGAGCAGTTCTTC.